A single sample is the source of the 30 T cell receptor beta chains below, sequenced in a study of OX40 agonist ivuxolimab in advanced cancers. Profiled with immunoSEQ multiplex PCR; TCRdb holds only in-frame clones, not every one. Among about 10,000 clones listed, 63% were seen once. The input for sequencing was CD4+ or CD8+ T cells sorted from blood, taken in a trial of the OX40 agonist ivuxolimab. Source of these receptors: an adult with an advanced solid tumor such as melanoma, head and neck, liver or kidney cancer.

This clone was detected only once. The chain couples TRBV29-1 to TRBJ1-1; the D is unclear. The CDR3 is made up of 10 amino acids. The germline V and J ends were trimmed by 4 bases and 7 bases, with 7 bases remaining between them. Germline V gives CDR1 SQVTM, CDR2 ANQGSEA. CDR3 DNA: TGCAGCGTTGTTGTTGGTGAAGCTTTCTTT. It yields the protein CSVVVGEAFF.

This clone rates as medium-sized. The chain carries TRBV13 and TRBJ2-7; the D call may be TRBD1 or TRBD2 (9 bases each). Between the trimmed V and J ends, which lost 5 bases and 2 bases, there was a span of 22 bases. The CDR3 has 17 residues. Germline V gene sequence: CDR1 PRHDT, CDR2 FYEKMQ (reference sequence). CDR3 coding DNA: TGTGCCAGCAGCCGACAGGGGGATAGCGGGAGTGCCTACGAGCAGTACTTC. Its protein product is CASSRQGDSGSAYEQYF. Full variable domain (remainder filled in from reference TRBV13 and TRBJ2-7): AAGVIQSPRHLIKEKRETATLKCYPIPRHDTVYWYQQGPGQDPQFLISFYEKMQSDKGSIPDRFSAQQFSDYHSELNMSSLELGDSALYFCASSRQGDSGSAYEQYFGPGTRLTVT.

In DNA, the CDR3 is TGTGCCAGCAGTGAAGCCTTCGTCAACCTCTCTGGAAACACCATATATTTT. This translates into CASSEAFVNLSGNTIYF. V usage is TRBV2 and J usage is TRBJ1-3; D is unclear. The CDR3 runs 17 residues. CDR1 SNHLY and CDR2 FYNNEI come from the germline V gene. V lost 0 bases, J lost 0 bases, and 12 bases lay in between.

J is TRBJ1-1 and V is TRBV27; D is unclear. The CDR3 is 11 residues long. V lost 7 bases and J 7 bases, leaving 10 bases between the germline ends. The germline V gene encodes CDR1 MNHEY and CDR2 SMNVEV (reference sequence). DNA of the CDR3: TGTGCCAGCACATCAGGCTATGAAGCTTTCTTT. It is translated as CASTSGYEAFF.

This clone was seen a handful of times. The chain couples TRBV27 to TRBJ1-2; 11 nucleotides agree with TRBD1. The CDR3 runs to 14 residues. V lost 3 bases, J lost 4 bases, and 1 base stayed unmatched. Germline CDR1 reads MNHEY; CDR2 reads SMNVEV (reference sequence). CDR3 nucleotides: TGTGCCAGCAGTTTCGGGACAGGGGGCTATGGCTACACCTTC. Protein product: CASSFGTGGYGYTF.

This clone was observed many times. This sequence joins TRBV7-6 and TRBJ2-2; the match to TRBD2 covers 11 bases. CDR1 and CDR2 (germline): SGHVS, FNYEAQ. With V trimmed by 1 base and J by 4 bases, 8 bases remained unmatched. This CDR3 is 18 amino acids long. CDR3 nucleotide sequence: TGTGCCAGCAGCTTAGACCCCGGGACTAGCGGACCCACCGGGGAGCTGTTTTTT. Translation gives CASSLDPGTSGPTGELFF.

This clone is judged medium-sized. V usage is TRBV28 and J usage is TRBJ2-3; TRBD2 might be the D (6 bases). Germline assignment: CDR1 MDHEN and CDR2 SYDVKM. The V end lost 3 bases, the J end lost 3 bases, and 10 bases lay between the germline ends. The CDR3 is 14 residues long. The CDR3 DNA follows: TGTGCCAGCAGTTTTCTAAGCGGGACAGATACGCAGTATTTT. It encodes CASSFLSGTDTQYF.

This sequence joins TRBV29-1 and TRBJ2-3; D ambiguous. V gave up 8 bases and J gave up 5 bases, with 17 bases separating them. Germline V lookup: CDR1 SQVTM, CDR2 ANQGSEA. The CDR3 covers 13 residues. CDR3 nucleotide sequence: TGCAGCTTCCAGCCTAGGGCGCAAGATACGCAGTATTTT. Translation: CSFQPRAQDTQYF.

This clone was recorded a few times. CDR3 bases: TGTGCCAGCAGCTTGTACACGAGGGGCACTGAAGCTTTCTTT. Residues: CASSLYTRGTEAFF. The chain combines TRBV27 with TRBJ1-1; TRBD1 is a possible D gene (5 bases). V gave up 6 bases and J gave up 4 bases, with 15 bases separating them. Germline assignment: CDR1 MNHEY and CDR2 SMNVEV (reference sequence). CDR3 length: 14 amino acids.

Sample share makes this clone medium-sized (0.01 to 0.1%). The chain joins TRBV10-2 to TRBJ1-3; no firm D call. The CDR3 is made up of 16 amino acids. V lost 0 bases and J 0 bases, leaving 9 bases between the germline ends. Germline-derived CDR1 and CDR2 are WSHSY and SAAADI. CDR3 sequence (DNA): TGCGCCAGCAGTGAGTCCCCCCCCTTCTCTGGAAACACCATATATTTT. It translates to CASSESPPFSGNTIYF.

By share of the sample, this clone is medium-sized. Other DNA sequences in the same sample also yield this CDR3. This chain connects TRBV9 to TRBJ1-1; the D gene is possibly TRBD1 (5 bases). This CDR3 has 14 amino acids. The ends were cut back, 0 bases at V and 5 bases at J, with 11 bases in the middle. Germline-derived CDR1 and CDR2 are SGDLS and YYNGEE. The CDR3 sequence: CASSVGGGVTEAFF. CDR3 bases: TGTGCCAGCAGCGTAGGTGGGGGAGTGACTGAAGCTTTCTTT.

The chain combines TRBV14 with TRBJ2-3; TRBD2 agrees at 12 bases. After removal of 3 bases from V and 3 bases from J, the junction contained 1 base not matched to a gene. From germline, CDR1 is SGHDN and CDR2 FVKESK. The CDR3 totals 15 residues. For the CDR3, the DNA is TGTGCCAGCAGCCAGACTAGCGGGAGAACAGATACGCAGTATTTT. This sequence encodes CASSQTSGRTDTQYF.

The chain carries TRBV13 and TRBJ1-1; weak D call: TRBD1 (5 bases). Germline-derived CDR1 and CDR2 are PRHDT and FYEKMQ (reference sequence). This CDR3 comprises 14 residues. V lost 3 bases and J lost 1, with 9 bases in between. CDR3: CASSFRTGNTEAFF. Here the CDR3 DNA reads TGTGCCAGCAGCTTTCGAACAGGGAACACTGAAGCTTTCTTT. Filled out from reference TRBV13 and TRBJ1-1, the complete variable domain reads AAGVIQSPRHLIKEKRETATLKCYPIPRHDTVYWYQQGPGQDPQFLISFYEKMQSDKGSIPDRFSAQQFSDYHSELNMSSLELGDSALYFCASSFRTGNTEAFFGQGTRLTVV.

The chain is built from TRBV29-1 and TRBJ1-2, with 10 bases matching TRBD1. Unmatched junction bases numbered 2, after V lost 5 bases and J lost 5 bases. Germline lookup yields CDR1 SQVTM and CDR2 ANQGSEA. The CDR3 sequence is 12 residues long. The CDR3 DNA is TGCAGCGTTCCGGGACAGGGGTATGGCTACACCTTC. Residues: CSVPGQGYGYTF.

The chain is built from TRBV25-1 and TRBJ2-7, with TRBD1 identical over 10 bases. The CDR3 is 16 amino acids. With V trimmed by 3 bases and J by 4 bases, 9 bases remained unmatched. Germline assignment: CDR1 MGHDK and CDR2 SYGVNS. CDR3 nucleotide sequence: TGTGCCAGCAGTGACCATACGACAGGGGGCTTATACGAGCAGTACTTC. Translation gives CASSDHTTGGLYEQYF.

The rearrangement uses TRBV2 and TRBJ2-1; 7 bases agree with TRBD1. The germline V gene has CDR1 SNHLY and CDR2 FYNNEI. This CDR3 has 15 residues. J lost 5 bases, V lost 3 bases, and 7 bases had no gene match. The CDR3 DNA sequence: TGTGCCAGCAGTGAGTGGACCGACAGGGACAATGAGCAGTTCTTC. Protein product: CASSEWTDRDNEQFF.

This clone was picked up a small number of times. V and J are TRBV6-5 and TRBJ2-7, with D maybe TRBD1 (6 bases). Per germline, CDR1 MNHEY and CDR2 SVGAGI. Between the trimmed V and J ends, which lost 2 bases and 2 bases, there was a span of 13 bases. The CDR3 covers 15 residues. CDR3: CASSYQAAGAYEQYF. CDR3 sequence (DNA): TGTGCCAGCAGTTACCAGGCCGCAGGGGCCTACGAGCAGTACTTC.

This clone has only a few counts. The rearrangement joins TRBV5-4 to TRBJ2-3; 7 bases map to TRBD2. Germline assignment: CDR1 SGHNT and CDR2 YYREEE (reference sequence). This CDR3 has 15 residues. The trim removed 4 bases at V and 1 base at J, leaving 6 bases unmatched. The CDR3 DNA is TGTGCCAGCAGCCCATCAACTAGCGGCACAGATACGCAGTATTTT. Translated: CASSPSTSGTDTQYF. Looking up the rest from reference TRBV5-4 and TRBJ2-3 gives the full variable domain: ETGVTQSPTHLIKTRGQQVTLRCSSQSGHNTVSWYQQALGQGPQFIFQYYREEENGRGNFPPRFSGLQFPNYSSELNVNALELDDSALYLCASSPSTSGTDTQYFGPGTRLTVL.

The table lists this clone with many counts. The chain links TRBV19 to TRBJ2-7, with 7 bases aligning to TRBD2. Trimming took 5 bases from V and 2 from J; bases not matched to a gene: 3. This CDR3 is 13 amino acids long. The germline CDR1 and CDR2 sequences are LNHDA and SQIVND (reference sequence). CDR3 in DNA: TGTGCCAGTAGTCCCACTAGCGCCTACGAGCAGTACTTC. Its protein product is CASSPTSAYEQYF.

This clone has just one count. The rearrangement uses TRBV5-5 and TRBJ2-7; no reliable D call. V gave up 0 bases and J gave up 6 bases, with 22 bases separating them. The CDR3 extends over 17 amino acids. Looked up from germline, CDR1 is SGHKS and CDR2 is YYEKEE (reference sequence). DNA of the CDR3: TGTGCCAGCAGCTTGGTGTCACCGATCCGTTTTTCCGGCGAGCAGTACTTC. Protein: CASSLVSPIRFSGEQYF.

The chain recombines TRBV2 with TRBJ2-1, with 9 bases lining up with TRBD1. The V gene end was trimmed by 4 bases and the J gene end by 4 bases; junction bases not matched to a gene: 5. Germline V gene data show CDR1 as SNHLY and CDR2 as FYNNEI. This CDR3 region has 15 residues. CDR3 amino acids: CASSVRTGDYNEQFF. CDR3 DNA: TGTGCCAGCAGTGTCCGGACAGGGGATTACAATGAGCAGTTCTTC.

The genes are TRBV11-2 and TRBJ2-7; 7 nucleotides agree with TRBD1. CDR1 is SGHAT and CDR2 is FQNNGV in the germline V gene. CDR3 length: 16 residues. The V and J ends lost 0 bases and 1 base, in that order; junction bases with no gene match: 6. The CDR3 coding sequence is TGTGCCAGCAGCTTAGATCACAGGGGTGGGTCCTACGAGCAGTACTTC. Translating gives CASSLDHRGGSYEQYF.

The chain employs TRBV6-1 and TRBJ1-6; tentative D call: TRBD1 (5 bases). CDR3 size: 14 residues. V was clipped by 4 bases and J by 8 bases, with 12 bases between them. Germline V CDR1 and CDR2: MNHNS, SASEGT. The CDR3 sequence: CASSVRDGDSPLHF. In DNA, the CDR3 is TGTGCCAGCAGTGTCCGGGACGGAGATTCACCCCTCCACTTT.

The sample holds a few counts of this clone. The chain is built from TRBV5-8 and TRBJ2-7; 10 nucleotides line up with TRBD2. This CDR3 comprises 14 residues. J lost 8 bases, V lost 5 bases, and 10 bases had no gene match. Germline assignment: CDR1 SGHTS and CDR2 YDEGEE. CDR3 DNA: TGTGCCAGCAGATTAACTAGCGGGATCACCCAGCAGTACTTC. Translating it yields CASRLTSGITQQYF. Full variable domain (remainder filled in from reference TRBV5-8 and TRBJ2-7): EAGVTQSPTHLIKTRGQQATLRCSPISGHTSVYWYQQALGLGLQFLLWYDEGEERNRGNFPPRFSGRQFPNYSSELNVNALELEDSALYLCASRLTSGITQQYFGPGTRLTVT.

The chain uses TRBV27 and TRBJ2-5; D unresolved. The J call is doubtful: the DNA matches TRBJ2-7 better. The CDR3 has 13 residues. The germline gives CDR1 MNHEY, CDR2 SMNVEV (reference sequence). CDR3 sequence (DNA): TGTGCCAGCAGTTTGGGTTATTTCTACGAGCAGTACTTC. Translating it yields CASSLGYFYEQYF.

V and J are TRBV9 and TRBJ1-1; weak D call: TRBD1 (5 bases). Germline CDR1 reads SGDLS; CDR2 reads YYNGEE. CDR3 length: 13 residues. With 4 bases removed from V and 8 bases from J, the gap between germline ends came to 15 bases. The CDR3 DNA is TGTGCCAGCAGCCCACATGACCCAGGGGAAGCTTTCTTT. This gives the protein CASSPHDPGEAFF.

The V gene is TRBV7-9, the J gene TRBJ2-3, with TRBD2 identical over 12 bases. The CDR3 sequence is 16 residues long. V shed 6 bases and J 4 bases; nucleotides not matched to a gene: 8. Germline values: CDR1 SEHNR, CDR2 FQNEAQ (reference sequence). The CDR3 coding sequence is TGTGCCAGCAGGGCCGGGACTAGCGGGTTGTCAGATACGCAGTATTTT. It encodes CASRAGTSGLSDTQYF.

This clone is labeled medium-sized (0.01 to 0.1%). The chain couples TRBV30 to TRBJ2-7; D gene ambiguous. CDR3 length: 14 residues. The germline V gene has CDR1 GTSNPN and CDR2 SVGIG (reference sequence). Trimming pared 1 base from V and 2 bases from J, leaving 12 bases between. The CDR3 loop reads CAWSGFASTYEQYF. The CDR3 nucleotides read TGTGCCTGGAGTGGATTTGCCAGCACCTACGAGCAGTACTTC. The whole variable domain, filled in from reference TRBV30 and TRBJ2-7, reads SQTIHQWPATLVQPVGSPLSLECTVEGTSNPNLYWYRQAAGRGLQLLFYSVGIGQISSEVPQNLSASRPQDRQFILSSKKLLLSDSGFYLCAWSGFASTYEQYFGPGTRLTVT.

CDR3 loop: CASSLTETNYGYTF. As DNA, the CDR3 is TGTGCCAGCAGTTTGACGGAGACTAACTATGGCTACACCTTC. This chain connects TRBV28 to TRBJ1-2, with unresolved D. The germline V gene has CDR1 MDHEN and CDR2 SYDVKM. The ends were cut back, 3 bases at V and 0 bases at J, with 8 bases in the middle. The length of the CDR3 is 14 residues.

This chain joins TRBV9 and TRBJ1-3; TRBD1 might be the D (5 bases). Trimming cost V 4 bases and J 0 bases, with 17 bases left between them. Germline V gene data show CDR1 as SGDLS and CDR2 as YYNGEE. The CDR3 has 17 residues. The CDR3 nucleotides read TGTGCCAGCAGCACGGAGGGGCCCCCAAACTCTGGAAACACCATATATTTT. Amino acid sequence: CASSTEGPPNSGNTIYF.